The present T cell receptor beta chain was sequenced within a study of OX40 agonist ivuxolimab in advanced cancers. Across the whole study: Patients were treated with intravenous ivuxolimab, dosed at 0.01 to 10 mg/kg and infused every 2 weeks.

Points from the study as a whole: Antigen specificity was not determined for the expanded peripheral T cells.

The data were produced by immunoSEQ multiplex PCR, yet TCRdb's version contains in-frame clones alone and is incomplete. The table has about 61,000 clones, more than 65% seen once. On this clone itself: What it recognizes is unknown.

On cycle 4 day 1 and cycle 7 day 1, as well as at baseline, blood was sampled. In germline, CDR1 is SGHKS, CDR2 YYEKEE (reference sequence). The CDR3 sequence is 13 residues long. V dropped 4 bases and J dropped 5 bases, with 10 bases sitting between them. The V gene is TRBV5-5, the J gene TRBJ1-5, with D possibly matching TRBD1 (6 bases). This clonotype was sampled from an adult with an advanced solid tumor such as melanoma, head and neck, liver or kidney cancer. The input for sequencing was CD4+ or CD8+ T cells sorted from blood, taken in a trial of the OX40 agonist ivuxolimab. The CDR3 reads CASSTDRHQPQHF. CDR3 nucleotides: TGTGCCAGCAGCACTGACAGGCATCAGCCCCAGCATTTT.